The 5 T cell receptor beta chains given below trace back to one sample, sequenced in a study of blood T cell repertoires in COVID-19. Sequencing was performed with immunoSEQ multiplex PCR; in TCRdb, only in-frame clones are kept and a portion is missing. Of approximately 50,000 clones listed, 92% are singletons. Sequenced: peripheral blood. These TCRs come from a man between 45 and 60 years old with active COVID-19.

The CDR3 region is CASSLTPNAEQYF. The CDR3 region has the DNA TGTGCCAGCAGCTTAACACCCAACGCCGAGCAGTACTTC. The chain has TRBV7-2 and TRBJ2-7, with no clear D. CDR3 length equals 13 residues. Germline CDR1 SGHTA, CDR2 FQGNSA. V shed 2 bases and J shed 6 bases, with 11 bases lying between them.

The chain links TRBV5-4 to TRBJ2-5, with a possible D match to TRBD2 (5 bases). V was shortened by 4 bases and J by 2 bases, with 18 bases between the two germline ends. Germline assignment: CDR1 SGHNT and CDR2 YYREEE (reference sequence). The CDR3 has 16 amino acids. CDR3 in amino acids: CASSPGFGRVQETQYF. The CDR3 DNA follows: TGTGCCAGCAGCCCGGGCTTTGGGCGGGTACAAGAGACCCAGTACTTC.

The table lists this clone with a count of one. The chain employs TRBV6-4 and TRBJ2-1, with a tentative D call TRBD1 (5 bases). The V end lost 0 bases, the J end lost 8 bases, and 11 bases lay between the germline ends. Germline-derived CDR1 and CDR2 are MRHNA and SNTAGT. The CDR3 is 14 amino acids. The CDR3 bases are TGTGCCAGCAGTGACTCGATGGGGCAGGATGAGCAGTTCTTC. Residues: CASSDSMGQDEQFF.

The chain combines TRBV18 with TRBJ2-1; 7 nucleotides align to TRBD2. Trimming at V came to 3 bases and at J to 7 bases, leaving 9 bases not matched to a gene. Germline assignment: CDR1 KGHSH and CDR2 LQKENI. The CDR3 sequence is 15 residues long. This CDR3 reads CASSPRRGEGNEQFF. CDR3 nucleotides: TGTGCCAGCTCACCCCGTCGGGGGGAGGGGAATGAGCAGTTCTTC.

The rearrangement links TRBV10-3 to TRBJ2-1, with TRBD2 matching 12 bases. The length of the CDR3 is 13 residues. In germline, CDR1 is ENHRY, CDR2 SYGVKD. The ends lost 10 bases at V and 7 bases at J; junction bases unmatched: 5. CDR3 nucleotide sequence: TGTGCCACTAAGGGACTAGCGGGTAATGAGCAGTTCTTC. Translating gives CATKGLAGNEQFF.